This passage covers 10 T cell receptor beta chains from one sample sequenced in a study of early stage breast cancer tumors. TCRdb keeps only in-frame clones here, not all; method: immunoSEQ multiplex PCR. The sample yields 60,000 to 75,000 clones, 65% to 85% seen once. Sequenced input: blood. The source of these receptors is a person aged 35 to 50 with breast cancer.

The DNA for the CDR3 is TGTGCCAGCAGTGAAGGGATAACAGGAGGCTATGGCTACACCTTC. It is translated as CASSEGITGGYGYTF. This chain uses TRBV2 with TRBJ1-2, with D tentatively TRBD1 (5 bases). The CDR3 contains 15 residues. From germline, CDR1 is SNHLY and CDR2 FYNNEI. Trimming left V 1 base short and J 4 bases short, with 13 bases between.

The chain combines TRBV28 with TRBJ1-5; 7 bases agree with TRBD1. Germline CDR1 is MDHEN and CDR2 is SYDVKM. Trimming removed 5 bases from V and 7 bases from J; junction bases left unmatched: 5. The CDR3 length is 13 residues. CDR3 sequence (DNA): TGTGCCAGCAGTCAACAGGGGTACCAGCCCCAGCATTTT. Amino acids: CASSQQGYQPQHF.

The rearrangement joins TRBV6-6 to TRBJ2-5; the match to TRBD2 covers 8 bases. The CDR3 sequence is 14 residues long. Unmatched junction bases numbered 6, after V lost 5 bases and J lost 4 bases. CDR1 and CDR2 (germline): MNHNY, SVGAGI (reference sequence). The CDR3 is CASSPREGRETQYF. In DNA form, the CDR3 reads TGTGCCAGCAGTCCCCGGGAGGGCCGAGAGACCCAGTACTTC.

The chain uses TRBV7-8 and TRBJ2-2; 14 nucleotides match TRBD2. The CDR3 contains 16 residues. V lost 3 bases and J lost 5; bases outside the gene matches: 2. Germline assignment: CDR1 SGHVS and CDR2 FQNEAQ. The CDR3 sequence is CASSFGTSGSTGELFF. In DNA, the CDR3 is TGTGCCAGCAGCTTCGGGACTAGCGGGAGTACCGGGGAGCTGTTTTTT.

V and J are TRBV2 and TRBJ1-5, with D hard to call. CDR1 and CDR2 (germline): SNHLY, FYNNEI. V was clipped by 2 bases and J by 7 bases, with 6 bases between them. The CDR3 spans 12 residues. In nucleotides, the CDR3 is TGTGCCAGCAGTGAATTTCACCAGCCCCAGCATTTT. Amino acid sequence: CASSEFHQPQHF.

J is TRBJ1-2 and V is TRBV30, with a possible D match to TRBD1 (5 bases). Germline V CDR1 and CDR2: GTSNPN, SVGIG (reference sequence). The V end lost 5 bases, the J end lost 4 bases, and 14 bases lay between the germline ends. The CDR3 totals 13 residues. Written as DNA, the CDR3 is TGTGCCTGGGTCGGGGACTCTCTCTATGGCTACACCTTC. Translated: CAWVGDSLYGYTF.

The chain recombines TRBV6-1 with TRBJ1-1, with 12 bases identical to TRBD1. The CDR3 loop spans 19 amino acids. Germline V gene lookup returns CDR1 MNHNS and CDR2 SASEGT. The ends lost 2 bases at V and 2 bases at J; junction bases unmatched: 12. The CDR3 is CASSEPLGQGARINTEAFF. The CDR3 DNA reads as TGTGCCAGCAGTGAACCTTTGGGACAGGGGGCTAGAATTAACACTGAAGCTTTCTTT.

The CDR3: CAWSVLGLSGNTIYF. The CDR3 DNA reads as TGTGCCTGGAGTGTATTAGGTCTCTCTGGAAACACCATATATTTT. The chain recombines TRBV30 with TRBJ1-3, with unresolved D. The germline V and J ends were trimmed by 0 bases and 0 bases, with 9 bases remaining between them. CDR1 GTSNPN and CDR2 SVGIG come from the germline V gene (reference sequence). This CDR3 is built from 15 residues.

The gene calls are TRBV6-6 and TRBJ1-5, with D hard to call. CDR3 length: 14 residues. Trimming pared 7 bases from V and 1 base from J, leaving 11 bases between. The V gene's germline CDR1 is MNHNY and CDR2 SVGAGI (reference sequence). This chain's CDR3 is CASIPGRSNQPQHF. The CDR3 DNA sequence: TGTGCCAGCATTCCGGGTCGAAGCAATCAGCCCCAGCATTTT.

This clone turned up a few times. CDR3: CASSPWDRTYEQYF. In DNA form, the CDR3 reads TGCGCCAGCAGCCCTTGGGACAGAACCTACGAGCAGTACTTC. The chain links TRBV4-1 to TRBJ2-7, with 7 bases identical to TRBD1. The length of the CDR3 is 14 residues. Germline lookup yields CDR1 MGHRA and CDR2 YSYEKL. The J segment lost 2 bases and the V segment lost 4 bases, leaving 5 bases of the junction unmatched.